Shown below are 9 T cell receptor beta chains from a single sample sequenced in a study of T cells in Graves' hyperthyroidism and ophthalmopathy. Amplification targeted TCR beta CDR3 regions from RNA transcripts. RT-PCR in the first round (using the HTBI primer set) targeted the TCR CDR3. TCRdb re-derived calls from the multiplex PCR reads in MiXCR, one entry per CDR3 protein. The sample contains about 400,000 distinct CDR3 sequences, about 15% of which appear only once. The material sequenced was blood. These receptors were obtained from a woman between 18 and 30 years old with Graves' hyperthyroidism.

The rearrangement uses TRBV6-1 and TRBJ2-4, with D possibly TRBD1 on 6 matching bases. Germline CDR1 MNHNS, CDR2 SASEGT. There are 13 residues in the CDR3. Deletions cut 7 bases from V and 5 bases from J, with 12 bases between. CDR3 nucleotides: TGTGCCAGCAACCGGGACACCCAAAACATTCAGTACTTC. Protein product: CASNRDTQNIQYF.

This sequence joins TRBV28 and TRBJ2-2; 12 nucleotides match TRBD2. V lost 7 bases, J lost 0 bases, and 6 bases stayed unmatched. This CDR3 has 17 amino acids. Germline V lookup: CDR1 MDHEN, CDR2 SYDVKM. CDR3 DNA sequence: TGTGCCAGCACCCCGACTAGCGGGGGATCGAACACCGGGGAGCTGTTTTTT. Its protein is CASTPTSGGSNTGELFF.

This clonotype occurred many times. This chain uses TRBV24-1 with TRBJ1-2, with no clear D. Germline V gene lookup returns CDR1 KGHDR and CDR2 SFDVKD. The CDR3 loop spans 14 amino acids. With 0 bases removed from V and 7 bases from J, the gap between germline ends came to 11 bases. As DNA, the CDR3 is TGTGCCACCAGTGATTTGCAGTCAGGCAGTGGCTACACCTTC. It specifies CATSDLQSGSGYTF.

Many counts were recorded for this clonotype. The rearrangement joins TRBV29-1 to TRBJ2-1; TRBD1 is a possible D gene (5 bases). V was trimmed by 8 bases and J by 0 bases, leaving 11 bases between them. Germline V gene sequence: CDR1 SQVTM, CDR2 ANQGSEA. The CDR3 totals 13 residues. CDR3 protein: CSYDRISYNEQFF. The CDR3 coding sequence is TGCAGCTACGACAGAATCTCCTACAATGAGCAGTTCTTC.

This clonotype was recorded at least ten times. The rearrangement links TRBV7-2 to TRBJ2-5; 9 nucleotides align to TRBD1. The V gene's germline CDR1 is SGHTA and CDR2 FQGNSA. Losses at the gene ends were 6 bases for V and 7 bases for J; bases not matched to a gene: 9. This CDR3 has 14 amino acids. The CDR3 region is CASRPGQGIVTQYF. The DNA for the CDR3 is TGTGCCAGCAGACCCGGACAGGGGATTGTGACCCAGTACTTC.

There are many counts of this clonotype. The chain recombines TRBV5-1 with TRBJ1-1, with TRBD1 identical over 7 bases. J was trimmed by 1 base and V by 4 bases; bases with no gene match: 4. The CDR3 loop spans 14 amino acids. Germline V lookup: CDR1 SGHRS, CDR2 YFSETQ. CDR3 bases: TGCGCCAGCAGCAACCGGGACAGGAACACTGAAGCTTTCTTT. This codes for CASSNRDRNTEAFF.

There are many counts of this clonotype. The CDR3 DNA reads as TGTGCCAGCAGCTTTTTAGCGGGAGGAGGGGGCGAGCAGTACTTC. Translated: CASSFLAGGGGEQYF. The chain joins TRBV7-8 to TRBJ2-7; 10 positions agree with TRBD2. The V gene end was trimmed by 3 bases and the J gene end by 6 bases; junction bases not matched to a gene: 8. There are 15 residues in the CDR3. Germline V gene data show CDR1 as SGHVS and CDR2 as FQNEAQ. Based on the CDR3 plus reference TRBV7-8 and TRBJ2-7, the full variable domain is GAGVSQSPRYKVAKRGQDVALRCDPISGHVSLFWYQQALGQGPEFLTYFQNEAQLDKSGLPSDRFFAERPEGSVSTLKIQRTQQEDSAVYLCASSFLAGGGGEQYFGPGTRLTVT.

This clonotype was detected ten times or more. The chain carries TRBV15 and TRBJ2-1, with D unclear. The germline V and J ends were trimmed by 0 bases and 7 bases, with 10 bases remaining between them. Germline V lookup: CDR1 LNHNV, CDR2 YYDKDF (reference sequence). This CDR3 is built from 14 residues. The CDR3 is CATSRDIGPNEQFF. The CDR3 bases are TGTGCCACCAGCAGAGATATAGGCCCAAATGAGCAGTTCTTC.

In its sample, this clonotype was seen many times. The J gene is TRBJ1-4, the V gene TRBV6-1, with 10 bases identical to TRBD1. CDR1 and CDR2 from the germline V gene are MNHNS and SASEGT. V gave up 5 bases and J gave up 7 bases; unmatched junction bases: 10. The CDR3 is 16 residues long. CDR3 nucleotide sequence: TGTGCCAGCAGTACACGACAGGGGGCCGGCGTTGAAAAACTGTTTTTT. This encodes CASSTRQGAGVEKLFF.